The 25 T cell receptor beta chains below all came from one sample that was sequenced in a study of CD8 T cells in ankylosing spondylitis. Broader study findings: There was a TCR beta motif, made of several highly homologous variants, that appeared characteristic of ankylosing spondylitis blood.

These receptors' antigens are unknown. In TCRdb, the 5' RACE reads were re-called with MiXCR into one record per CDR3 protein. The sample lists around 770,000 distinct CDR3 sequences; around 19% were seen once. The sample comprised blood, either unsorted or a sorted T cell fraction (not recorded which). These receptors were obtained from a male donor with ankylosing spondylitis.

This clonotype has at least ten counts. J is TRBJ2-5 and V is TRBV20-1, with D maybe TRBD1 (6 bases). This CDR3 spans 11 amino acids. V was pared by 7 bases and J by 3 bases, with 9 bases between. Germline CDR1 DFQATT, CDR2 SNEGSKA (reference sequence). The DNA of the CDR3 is TGCAGTGGGAACAGGGAAGAGACCCAGTACTTC. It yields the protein CSGNREETQYF.

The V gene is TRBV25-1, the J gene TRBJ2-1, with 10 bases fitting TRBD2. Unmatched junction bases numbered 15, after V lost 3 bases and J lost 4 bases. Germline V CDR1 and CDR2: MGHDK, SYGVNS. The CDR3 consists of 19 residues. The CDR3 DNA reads TGTGCCAGCAGTGATTCCGAGACTAGCGGGCCCCAGAGGTACAATGAGCAGTTCTTC. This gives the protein CASSDSETSGPQRYNEQFF.

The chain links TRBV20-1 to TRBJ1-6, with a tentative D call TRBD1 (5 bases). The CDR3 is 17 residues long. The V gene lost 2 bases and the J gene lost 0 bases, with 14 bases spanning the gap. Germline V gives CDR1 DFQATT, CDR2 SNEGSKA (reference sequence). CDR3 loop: CSARSLGRGSYNSPLHF. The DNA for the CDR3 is TGCAGTGCTAGATCTCTAGGGAGGGGCTCCTATAATTCACCCCTCCACTTT.

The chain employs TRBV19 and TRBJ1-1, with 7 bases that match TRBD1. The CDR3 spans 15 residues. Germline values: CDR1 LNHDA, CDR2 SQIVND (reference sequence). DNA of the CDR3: TGTGCTTCTACCGGGCGACAGGGATTTAACACTGAAGCTTTCTTT. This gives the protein CASTGRQGFNTEAFF.

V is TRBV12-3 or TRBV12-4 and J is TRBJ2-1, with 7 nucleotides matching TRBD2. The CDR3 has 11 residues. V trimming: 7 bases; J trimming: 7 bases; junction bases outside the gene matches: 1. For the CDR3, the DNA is TGTGCCAGCAATAGCGGGAATGAGCAGTTCTTC. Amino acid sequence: CASNSGNEQFF.

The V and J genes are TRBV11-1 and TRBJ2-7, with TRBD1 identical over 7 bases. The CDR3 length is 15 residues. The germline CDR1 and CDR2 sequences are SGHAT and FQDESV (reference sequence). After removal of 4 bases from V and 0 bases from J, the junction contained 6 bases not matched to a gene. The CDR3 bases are TGTGCCAGCAGCTCCAGTTGGGACAGCTCCTACGAGCAGTACTTC. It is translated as CASSSSWDSSYEQYF.

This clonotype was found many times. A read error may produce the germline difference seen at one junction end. DNA for the CDR3: TGCGCCAGCAGCACACGCGGGGAGACCCAGTACTTC. Translation gives CASSTRGETQYF. The rearrangement joins TRBV12-3 or TRBV12-4 to TRBJ2-5, with D maybe TRBD2 (5 bases). The CDR3 has 12 residues.

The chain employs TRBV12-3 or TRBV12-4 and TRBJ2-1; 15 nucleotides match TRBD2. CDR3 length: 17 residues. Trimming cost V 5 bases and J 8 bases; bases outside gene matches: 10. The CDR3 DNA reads TGTGCCAGCAGTCCCAGGACTAGCGGGAGGGCCACAGATGAGCAGTTCTTC. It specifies CASSPRTSGRATDEQFF.

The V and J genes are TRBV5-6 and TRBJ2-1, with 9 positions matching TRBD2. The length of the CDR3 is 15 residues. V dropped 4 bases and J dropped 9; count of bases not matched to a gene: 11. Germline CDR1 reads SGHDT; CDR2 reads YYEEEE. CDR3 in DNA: TGTGCCAGCAGCGACGTGGGGCGGGGGGGTCGTGAGCAGTTCTTC. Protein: CASSDVGRGGREQFF.

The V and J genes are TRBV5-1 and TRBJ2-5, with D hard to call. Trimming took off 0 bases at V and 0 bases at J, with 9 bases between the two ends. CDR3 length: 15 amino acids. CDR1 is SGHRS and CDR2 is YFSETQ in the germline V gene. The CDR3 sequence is CASSLEQSHQETQYF. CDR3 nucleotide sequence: TGCGCCAGCAGCTTGGAACAGTCACACCAAGAGACCCAGTACTTC.

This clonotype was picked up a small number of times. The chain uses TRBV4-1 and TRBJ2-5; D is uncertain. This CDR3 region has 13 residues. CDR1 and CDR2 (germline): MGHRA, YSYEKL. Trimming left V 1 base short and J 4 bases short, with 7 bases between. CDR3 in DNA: TGCGCCAGCAGCCAAGTGCTGTCAGAGACCCAGTACTTC. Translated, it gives CASSQVLSETQYF.

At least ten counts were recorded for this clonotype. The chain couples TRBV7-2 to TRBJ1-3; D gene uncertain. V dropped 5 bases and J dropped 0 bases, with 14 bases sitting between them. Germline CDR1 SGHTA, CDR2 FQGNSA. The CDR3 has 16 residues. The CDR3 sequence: CASSTQGGLSGNTIYF. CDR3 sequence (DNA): TGTGCCAGCAGCACACAAGGTGGACTCTCTGGAAACACCATATATTTT.

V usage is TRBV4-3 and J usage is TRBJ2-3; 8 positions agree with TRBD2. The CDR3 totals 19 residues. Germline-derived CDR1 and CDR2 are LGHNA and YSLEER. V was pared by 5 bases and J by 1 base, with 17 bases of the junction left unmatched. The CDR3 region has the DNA TGCGCCAGCAGCTCTCACGGGGGGGCGGGGTCAAGTCGCACAGATACGCAGTATTTT. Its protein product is CASSSHGGAGSSRTDTQYF.

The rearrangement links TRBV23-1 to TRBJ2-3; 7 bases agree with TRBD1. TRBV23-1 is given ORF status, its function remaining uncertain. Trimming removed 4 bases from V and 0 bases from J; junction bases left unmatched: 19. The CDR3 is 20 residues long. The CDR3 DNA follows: TGCGCCAGCAGTCCAAGGGACAGAGGGTCTCCGCTTCCTAGCACAGATACGCAGTATTTT. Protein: CASSPRDRGSPLPSTDTQYF.

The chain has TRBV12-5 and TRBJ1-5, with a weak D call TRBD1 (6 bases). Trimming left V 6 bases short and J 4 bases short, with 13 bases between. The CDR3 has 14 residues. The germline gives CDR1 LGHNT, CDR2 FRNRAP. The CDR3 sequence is CASGKQGENQPQHF. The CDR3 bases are TGTGCTAGTGGGAAACAGGGCGAAAATCAGCCCCAGCATTTT.

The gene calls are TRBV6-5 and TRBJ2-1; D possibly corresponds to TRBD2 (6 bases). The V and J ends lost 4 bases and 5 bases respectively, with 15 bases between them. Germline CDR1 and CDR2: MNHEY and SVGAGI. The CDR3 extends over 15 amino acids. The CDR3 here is CASSSSIAVNNEQFF. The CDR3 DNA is TGTGCCAGCAGTTCGTCAATAGCGGTAAACAATGAGCAGTTCTTC.

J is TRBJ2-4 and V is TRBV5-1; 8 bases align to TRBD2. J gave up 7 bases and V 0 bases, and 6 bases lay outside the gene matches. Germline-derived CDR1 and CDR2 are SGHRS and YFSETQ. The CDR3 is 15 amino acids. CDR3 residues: CASSLGSGARNIQYF. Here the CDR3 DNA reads TGCGCCAGCAGCTTGGGTAGCGGGGCAAGGAACATTCAGTACTTC.

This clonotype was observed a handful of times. The DNA of the CDR3 is TGCAGTGCCATGGGGGGCAGCTCCTACAACTCCTACGAGCAGTACTTC. Translating it yields CSAMGGSSYNSYEQYF. The chain is built from TRBV20-1 and TRBJ2-7; perhaps D is TRBD1 or TRBD2 (6 bases each). There are 16 residues in the CDR3. V was shortened by 6 bases and J by 0 bases, with 21 bases between the two germline ends. Germline CDR1 and CDR2: DFQATT and SNEGSKA (reference sequence).

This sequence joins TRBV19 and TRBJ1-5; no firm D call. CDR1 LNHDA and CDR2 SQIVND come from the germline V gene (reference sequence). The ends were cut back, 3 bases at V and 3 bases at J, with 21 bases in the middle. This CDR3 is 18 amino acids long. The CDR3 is CASSIGWPGDTSNQPQHF. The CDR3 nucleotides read TGTGCCAGTAGTATTGGATGGCCCGGAGATACCTCCAATCAGCCCCAGCATTTT.

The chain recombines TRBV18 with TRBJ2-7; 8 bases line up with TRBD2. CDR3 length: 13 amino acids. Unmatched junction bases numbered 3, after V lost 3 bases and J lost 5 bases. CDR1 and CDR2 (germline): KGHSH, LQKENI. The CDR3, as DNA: TGTGCCAGCTCACCTAGCGGGGAACACGAGCAGTACTTC. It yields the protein CASSPSGEHEQYF. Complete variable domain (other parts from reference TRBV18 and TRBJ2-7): NAGVMQNPRHLVRRRGQEARLRCSPMKGHSHVYWYRQLPEEGLKFMVYLQKENIIDESGMPKERFSAEFPKEGPSILRIQQVVRGDSAAYFCASSPSGEHEQYFGPGTRLTVT.

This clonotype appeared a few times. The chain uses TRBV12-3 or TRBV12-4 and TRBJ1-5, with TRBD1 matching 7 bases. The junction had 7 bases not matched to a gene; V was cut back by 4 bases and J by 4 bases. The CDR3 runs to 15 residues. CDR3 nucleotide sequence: TGTGCCAGCAGTTACAATAGGGGGCGGAATCAGCCCCAGCATTTT. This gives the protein CASSYNRGRNQPQHF.

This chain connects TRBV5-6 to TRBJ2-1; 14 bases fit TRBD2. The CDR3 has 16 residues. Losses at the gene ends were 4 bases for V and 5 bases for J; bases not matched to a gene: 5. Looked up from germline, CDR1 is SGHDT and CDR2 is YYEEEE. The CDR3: CASSALTSGRDNEQFF. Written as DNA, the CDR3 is TGTGCCAGCAGCGCCCTGACTAGCGGGAGGGACAATGAGCAGTTCTTC.

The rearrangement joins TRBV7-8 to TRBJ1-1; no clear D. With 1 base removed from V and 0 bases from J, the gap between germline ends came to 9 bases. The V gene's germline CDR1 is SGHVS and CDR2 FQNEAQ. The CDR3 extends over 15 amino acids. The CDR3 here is CASSLGTFLNTEAFF. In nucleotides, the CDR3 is TGTGCCAGCAGCTTAGGGACTTTTTTGAACACTGAAGCTTTCTTT.

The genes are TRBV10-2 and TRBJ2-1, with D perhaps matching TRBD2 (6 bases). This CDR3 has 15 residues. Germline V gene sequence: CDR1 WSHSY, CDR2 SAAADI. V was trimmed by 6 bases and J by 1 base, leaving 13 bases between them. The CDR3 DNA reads TGCGCCAGCAGGAGGGCGGGGACTTCCTACAATGAGCAGTTCTTC. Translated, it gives CASRRAGTSYNEQFF.

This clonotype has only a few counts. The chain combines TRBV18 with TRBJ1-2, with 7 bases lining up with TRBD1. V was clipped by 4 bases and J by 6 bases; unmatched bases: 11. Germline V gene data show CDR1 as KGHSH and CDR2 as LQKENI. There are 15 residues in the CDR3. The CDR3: CASSLTTGTEDGYTF. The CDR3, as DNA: TGTGCCAGCTCACTTACCACCGGGACAGAGGATGGCTACACCTTC.